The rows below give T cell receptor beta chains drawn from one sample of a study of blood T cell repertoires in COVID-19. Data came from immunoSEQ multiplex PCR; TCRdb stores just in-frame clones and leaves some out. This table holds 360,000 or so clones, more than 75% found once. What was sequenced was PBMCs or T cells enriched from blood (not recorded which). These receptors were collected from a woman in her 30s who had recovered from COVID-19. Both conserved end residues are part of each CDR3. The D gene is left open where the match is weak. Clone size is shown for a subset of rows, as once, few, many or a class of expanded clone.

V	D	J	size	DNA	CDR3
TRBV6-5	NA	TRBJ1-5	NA	TGTGTTTCAGGGTATTGCCAGCCCCAGCATTTT	CVSGYCQPQHF
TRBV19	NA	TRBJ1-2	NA	TGTGCCACCTCAGGAGGGTATGGCTACACCTTC	CATSGGYGYTF
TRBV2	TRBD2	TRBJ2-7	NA	TGTGCCAGCAGTCCCTGGGGGGGGGCCTACGAGCAGTACTTC	CASSPWGGAYEQYF
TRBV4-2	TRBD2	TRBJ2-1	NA	TGTGCCAGCAGCCAATCGGCGGGGGGGCCCTACAATGAGCAGTTCTTC	CASSQSAGGPYNEQFF
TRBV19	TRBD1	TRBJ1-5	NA	TGTGCCAGTAGTAGGTACGACAGGGGGAATCAGCCCCAGCATTTT	CASSRYDRGNQPQHF
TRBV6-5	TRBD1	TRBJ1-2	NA	TGTGCCAGCAGTTCTACCGGGACAGGGGAGGGCTACACCTTC	CASSSTGTGEGYTF
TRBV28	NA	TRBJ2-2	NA	TGTGCCAGCAGTGACATCCGACAGGACACCGGGGAGCTGTTTTTT	CASSDIRQDTGELFF
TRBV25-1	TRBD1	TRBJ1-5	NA	TGTGCCAGCAGTGGGGGGACAGGGCTTAGCAATCAGCCCCAGCATTTT	CASSGGTGLSNQPQHF
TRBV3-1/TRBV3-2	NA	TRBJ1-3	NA	TGTGCCAGCAGCTTCCAGGGATACAAGACCATATATTTT	CASSFQGYKTIYF
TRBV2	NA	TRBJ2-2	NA	TGTGCCAGCAGGTGGGAGACCGGGGAGCTGTTTTTT	CASRWETGELFF
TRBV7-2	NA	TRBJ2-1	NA	TGTGCCAGCAGGGGCGCAGGTTTAACTTACAATGAGCAGTTCTTC	CASRGAGLTYNEQFF
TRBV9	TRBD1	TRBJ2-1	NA	TGTGCCAGCAGTATAACCGGGACAGGGGGCCGGAATGAGCAGTTCTTC	CASSITGTGGRNEQFF
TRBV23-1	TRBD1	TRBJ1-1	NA	TGCGCCAGCAGGCCTCAGGGGGCAGGTAACACTGAAGCTTTCTTT	CASRPQGAGNTEAFF
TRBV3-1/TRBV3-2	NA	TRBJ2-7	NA	TGTGCCAGCAGCCAATCGGTGATCTCCTACGAGCAGTACTTC	CASSQSVISYEQYF
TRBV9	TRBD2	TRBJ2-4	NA	TGTGCCAGCAGCGTATCCAGCGGGGGGGCATCAGGGAACATTCAGTACTTC	CASSVSSGGASGNIQYF
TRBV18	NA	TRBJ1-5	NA	TGTGCCAGCTCACCAGCAGGGGCCCATCAGCCCCAGCATTTT	CASSPAGAHQPQHF
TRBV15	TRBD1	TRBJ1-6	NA	TGTGCCACCAGCAGAGATCAGGGGGCTCGGTCACCCCTCCACTTT	CATSRDQGARSPLHF
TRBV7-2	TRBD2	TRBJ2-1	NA	TGTGCCAGCAGCACCCGACTAGCGGGCTACAATGAGCAGTTCTTC	CASSTRLAGYNEQFF
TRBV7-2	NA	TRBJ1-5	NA	TGTGCCAGCAGCACTGAGCAGGTTCAGCCCCAGCATTTT	CASSTEQVQPQHF
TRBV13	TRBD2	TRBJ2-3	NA	TGTGCCAGCAGCCTAGCGGGAGGGCCCCTTAGCACAGATACGCAGTATTTT	CASSLAGGPLSTDTQYF
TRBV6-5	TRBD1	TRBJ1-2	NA	TGTGCCAGCAGTTCGACAGGGGCACACTATGGCTACACCTTC	CASSSTGAHYGYTF
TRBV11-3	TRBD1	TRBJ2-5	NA	TGTGCCAGCAGCTCACACCGGGACAGACAAGAGACCCAGTACTTC	CASSSHRDRQETQYF
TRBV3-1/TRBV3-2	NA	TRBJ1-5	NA	TGTGCCAGCAGCCAAGTCGGGAGCAATCAGCCCCAGCATTTT	CASSQVGSNQPQHF
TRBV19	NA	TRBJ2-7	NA	TGTGCCAGTAGTTTCAAGACCCTTGGGGAGGAGCAGTACTTC	CASSFKTLGEEQYF
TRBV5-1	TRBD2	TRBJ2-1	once	TGCGCCAGCAGCTTGATTACTAGCGGATACAATGAGCAGTTCTTC	CASSLITSGYNEQFF
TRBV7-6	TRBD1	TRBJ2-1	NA	TGTGCCAGCAGAGCCTCCGGGACAGGGGCCTACAATGAGCAGTTCTTC	CASRASGTGAYNEQFF
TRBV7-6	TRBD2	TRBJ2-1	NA	TGTGCCAGCAGCTTAGCCTGGACTAGCGGCACCTACAATGAGCAGTTCTTC	CASSLAWTSGTYNEQFF
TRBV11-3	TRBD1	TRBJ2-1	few	TGTGCCAGCAGCTTTTCCACAGGGGGCGCCTACAATGAGCAGTTCTTC	CASSFSTGGAYNEQFF
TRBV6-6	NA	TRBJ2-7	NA	TGTGCCAGCAGTTCTGACACATCCTCCTACGAGCAGTACTTC	CASSSDTSSYEQYF
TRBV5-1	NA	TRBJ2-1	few	TGCGCCAGCAGCTTCCTATCGTCGGAGCAGTTCTTC	CASSFLSSEQFF
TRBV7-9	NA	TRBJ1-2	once	TGTGCCAGCAGCTTAGACTGGAGGGGCTACACCTTC	CASSLDWRGYTF
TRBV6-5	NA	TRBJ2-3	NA	TGTGCCAGCAGTTACACGGCAGGGCGTAAGGATACGCAGTATTTT	CASSYTAGRKDTQYF
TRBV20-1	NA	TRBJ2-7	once	TGCAGTGCCCCCCGAGCCTACGAGCAGTACTTC	CSAPRAYEQYF